The entry below gives a single T cell receptor (beta chain) sequence along with its context. The data belong to a study of blood T cell repertoires in COVID-19. Study as a whole: Nucleic acid was either cDNA or gDNA, and it came from T cells, B-cell-depleted T cells, or PBMCs.

Germline V gene sequence: CDR1 SGHTA, CDR2 FQGNSA. CDR3 size: 16 residues. Between the trimmed V and J ends, which lost 4 bases and 1 base, there was a span of 16 bases. The data were produced by immunoSEQ multiplex PCR, yet TCRdb's version contains in-frame clones alone and is incomplete. Of about 160,000 clones in the sample, around 85% were seen once. The sequence derives from a human donor with acute or convalescent COVID-19. The donor label of this sample is uncertain. The V call is TRBV7-2, the J call TRBJ1-1, with D possibly TRBD1 on 6 matching bases. Sequencing used peripheral blood. CDR3 in amino acids: CASSSSRGRGNTEAFF. CDR3 coding DNA: TGTGCCAGCAGCTCATCTAGGGGCAGGGGGAACACTGAAGCTTTCTTT.